This TCR beta chain was recovered during a study of blood T cell repertoires in COVID-19. In the original processing: Amplifying reference gene primers gave estimates of nucleated cell counts. This table comes from immunoSEQ multiplex PCR, and its TCRdb copy is limited to in-frame clones, with some not included. V and J calls and clone size are given by that table; D and trimming were obtained from the DNA. The table records more than 85,000 clones, roughly 90% of them present only once. Germline values: CDR1 SGHDT, CDR2 YYEEEE. The CDR3 has 14 amino acids. The J segment lost 6 bases and the V segment lost 8 bases, leaving 10 bases of the junction unmatched.

The chain has TRBV5-6 and TRBJ2-2; 7 bases line up with TRBD2. Material: peripheral blood. The sequence was collected from a woman aged 55-69 years with acute or convalescent COVID-19. The CDR3 DNA reads TGTGCCAGTGGACTAGTAGATTGGTCCGGGGAGCTGTTTTTT. Protein product: CASGLVDWSGELFF.